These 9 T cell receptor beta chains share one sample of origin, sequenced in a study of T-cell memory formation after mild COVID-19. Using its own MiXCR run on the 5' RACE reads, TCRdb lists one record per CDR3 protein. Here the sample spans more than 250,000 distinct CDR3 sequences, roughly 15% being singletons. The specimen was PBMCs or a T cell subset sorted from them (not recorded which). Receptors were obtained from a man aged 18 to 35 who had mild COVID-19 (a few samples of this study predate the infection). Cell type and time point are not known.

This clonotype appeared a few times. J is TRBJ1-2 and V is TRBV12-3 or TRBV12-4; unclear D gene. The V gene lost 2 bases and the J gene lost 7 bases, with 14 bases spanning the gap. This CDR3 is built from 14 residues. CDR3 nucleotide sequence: TGTGCCAGCAGTTTACACAGCCTTGGCGGTGGCTACACCTTC. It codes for CASSLHSLGGGYTF.

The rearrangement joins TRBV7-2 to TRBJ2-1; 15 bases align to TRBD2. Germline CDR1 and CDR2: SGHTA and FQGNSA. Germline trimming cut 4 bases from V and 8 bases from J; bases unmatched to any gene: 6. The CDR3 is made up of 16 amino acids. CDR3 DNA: TGTGCCAGCAGCTCAAGGACTAGCGGGAGGGCCTATGAGCAGTTCTTC. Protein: CASSSRTSGRAYEQFF. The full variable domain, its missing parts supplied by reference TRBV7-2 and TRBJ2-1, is GAGVSQSPSNKVTEKGKDVELRCDPISGHTALYWYRQSLGQGLEFLIYFQGNSAPDKSGLPSDRFSAERTGGSVSTLTIQRTQQEDSAVYLCASSSRTSGRAYEQFFGPGTRLTVL.

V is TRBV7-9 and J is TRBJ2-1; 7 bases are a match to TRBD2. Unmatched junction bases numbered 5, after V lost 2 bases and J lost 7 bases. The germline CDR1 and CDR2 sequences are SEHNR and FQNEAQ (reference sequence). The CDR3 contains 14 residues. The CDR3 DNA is TGTGCCAGCAGCTTATCTGGGACTACTAATGAGCAGTTCTTC. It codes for CASSLSGTTNEQFF.

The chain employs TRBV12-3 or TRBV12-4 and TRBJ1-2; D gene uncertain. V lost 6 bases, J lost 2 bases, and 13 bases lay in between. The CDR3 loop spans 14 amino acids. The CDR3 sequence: CASRGSGINYGYTF. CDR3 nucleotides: TGTGCCAGCAGGGGGTCCGGTATAAACTATGGCTACACCTTC.

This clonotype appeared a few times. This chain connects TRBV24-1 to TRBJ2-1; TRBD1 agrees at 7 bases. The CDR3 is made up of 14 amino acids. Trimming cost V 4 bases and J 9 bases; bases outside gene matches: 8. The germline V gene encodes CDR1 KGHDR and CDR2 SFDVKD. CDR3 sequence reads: CATSDLTGQGEQFF. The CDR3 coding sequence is TGTGCCACCAGTGACCTGACAGGGCAGGGTGAGCAGTTCTTC.

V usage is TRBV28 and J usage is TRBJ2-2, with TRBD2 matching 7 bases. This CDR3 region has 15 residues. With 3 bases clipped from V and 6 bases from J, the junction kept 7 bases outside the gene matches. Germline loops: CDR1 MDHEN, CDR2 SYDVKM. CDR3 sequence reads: CASSFDGRGAGELFF. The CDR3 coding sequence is TGTGCCAGCAGTTTTGACGGACGGGGGGCCGGGGAGCTGTTTTTT.

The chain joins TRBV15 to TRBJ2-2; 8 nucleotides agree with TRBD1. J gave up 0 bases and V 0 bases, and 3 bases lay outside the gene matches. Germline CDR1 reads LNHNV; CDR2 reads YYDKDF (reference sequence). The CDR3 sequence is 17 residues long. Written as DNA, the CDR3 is TGTGCCACCAGCAGAGACGGACAGGGCCCGAACACCGGGGAGCTGTTTTTT. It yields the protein CATSRDGQGPNTGELFF.

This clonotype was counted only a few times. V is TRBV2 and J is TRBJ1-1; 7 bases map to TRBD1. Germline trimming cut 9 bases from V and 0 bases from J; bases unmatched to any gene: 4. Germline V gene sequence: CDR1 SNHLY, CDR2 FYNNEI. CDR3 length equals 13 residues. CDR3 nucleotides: TGTGCCAGAGCTCAGGGGGTGAACACTGAAGCTTTCTTT. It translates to CARAQGVNTEAFF.

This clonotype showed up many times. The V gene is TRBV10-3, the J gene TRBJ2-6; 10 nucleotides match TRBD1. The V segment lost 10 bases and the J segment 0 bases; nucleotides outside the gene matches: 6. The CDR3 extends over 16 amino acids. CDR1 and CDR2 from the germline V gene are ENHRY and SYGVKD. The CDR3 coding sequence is TGTGCCAATTCCGGGACAGGGGTCTCTGGGGCCAACGTCCTGACTTTC. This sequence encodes CANSGTGVSGANVLTF.